The rows below give T cell receptor beta chains drawn from one sample of a study of cytomegalovirus exposure and HLA in healthy donors. Libraries were prepared by immunoSEQ multiplex PCR; TCRdb keeps only in-frame clonotypes and omits some of them. The repertoire holds a few hundred thousand clones, with 60% to 85% as singletons. Input material: PBMCs. The receptors stem from a man aged 35 to 55 in good health and CMV-seronegative. Both conserved end residues are part of each CDR3. The order of the fields is J gene, clone size, V gene, D gene, CDR3 protein, CDR3 DNA. A D gene is named only where the DNA matches it firmly. Where a row states a size, it is once, few, many or the class of an expanded clone; other rows omit it.

TRBJ1-5 | - | TRBV28 | - | CASSGAGKVGSQPQHF | TGTGCCAGCAGTGGGGCGGGGAAGGTGGGCAGTCAGCCCCAGCATTTT
TRBJ1-2 | - | TRBV6-5 | TRBD1 | CASSWDSTPFYGYTF | TGTGCCAGCAGCTGGGACAGCACCCCTTTCTATGGCTACACCTTC
TRBJ2-5 | - | TRBV28 | TRBD2 | CASSPGGSGRETQYF | TGTGCCAGCAGTCCAGGGGGGAGCGGGAGGGAGACCCAGTACTTC
TRBJ2-7 | - | TRBV11-3 | TRBD1 | CASSLDGRTGTYEQYF | TGTGCCAGCAGCTTAGATGGTAGGACAGGTACCTACGAGCAGTACTTC
TRBJ1-2 | - | TRBV29-1 | - | CSVGHSTYGYTF | TGCAGCGTTGGACACTCGACCTATGGCTACACCTTC
TRBJ1-2 | - | TRBV4-1 | - | CASSHPTGINYGYTF | TGCGCCAGCAGCCACCCCACAGGGATCAACTATGGCTACACCTTC
TRBJ2-3 | - | TRBV5-4 | TRBD2 | CASSLYSGSTQYF | TGTGCCAGCAGCTTGTATAGCGGGAGTACGCAGTATTTT
TRBJ2-4 | - | TRBV7-9 | - | CASSQRTDLNIQYF | TGTGCCAGCAGCCAGAGGACAGACCTAAACATTCAGTACTTC
TRBJ1-6 | few | TRBV27 | - | CASSLQGGSPLHF | TGTGCCAGCAGTTTACAGGGTGGATCACCCCTCCACTTT
TRBJ2-3 | - | TRBV5-8 | - | CASSSDRWGEADTQYF | TGTGCCAGCAGCTCGGACCGTTGGGGGGAGGCAGATACGCAGTATTTT
TRBJ1-1 | - | TRBV7-9 | - | CASSVRDTMEAFF | TGTGCCAGCAGCGTCCGGGACACAATGGAAGCTTTCTTT
TRBJ2-1 | - | TRBV5-4 | - | CASSLGENEQFF | TGTGCCAGCAGCTTGGGGGAGAATGAGCAGTTCTTC
TRBJ2-5 | - | TRBV4-1 | TRBD2 | CASSRTGLASQETQYF | TGCGCCAGCAGCCGCACGGGACTAGCTTCCCAAGAGACCCAGTACTTC
TRBJ2-7 | once | TRBV7-6 | - | CASSLAGGSYEQYF | TGTGCCAGCAGCTTAGCCGGGGGCTCCTACGAGCAGTACTTC
TRBJ2-7 | - | TRBV14 | - | CASSYGRDEQYF | TGTGCCAGCAGCTATGGGCGAGATGAGCAGTACTTC
TRBJ1-1 | few | TRBV30 | - | CAWRARRNTEAFF | TGTGCCTGGAGAGCTAGGCGGAACACTGAAGCTTTCTTT
TRBJ2-7 | - | TRBV7-2 | - | CASSDSGVYEQYF | TGTGCCAGCAGCGACTCAGGGGTCTACGAGCAGTACTTC
TRBJ1-6 | - | TRBV5-1 | - | CASSSVSFEGSPLHF | TGCGCCAGCAGCTCGGTCAGTTTCGAGGGTTCACCCCTCCACTTT
TRBJ1-2 | few | TRBV27 | - | CASSLGGLQGYTF | TGTGCCAGCAGTTTGGGGGGACTTCAGGGCTACACCTTC
TRBJ2-1 | - | TRBV9 | TRBD1 | CASSVAGQGVDEQFF | TGTGCCAGCAGCGTAGCTGGACAGGGGGTGGATGAGCAGTTCTTC
TRBJ1-1 | - | TRBV7-8 | - | CASSFAVWTEAFF | TGTGCCAGCAGCTTCGCGGTCTGGACTGAAGCTTTCTTT
TRBJ1-2 | - | TRBV6-1 | - | CASRFLGGNPYGYTF | TGTGCCAGCAGGTTCCTCGGGGGGAATCCGTATGGCTACACCTTC
TRBJ2-3 | - | TRBV7-9 | TRBD2 | CASSRTSGSRDTQYF | TGTGCCAGCAGCCGGACTAGCGGGAGCCGAGATACGCAGTATTTT
TRBJ2-1 | - | TRBV4-1 | - | CASRGKLPSSYNEQFF | TGCGCCAGTCGGGGGAAGCTCCCGAGCTCCTACAATGAGCAGTTCTTC